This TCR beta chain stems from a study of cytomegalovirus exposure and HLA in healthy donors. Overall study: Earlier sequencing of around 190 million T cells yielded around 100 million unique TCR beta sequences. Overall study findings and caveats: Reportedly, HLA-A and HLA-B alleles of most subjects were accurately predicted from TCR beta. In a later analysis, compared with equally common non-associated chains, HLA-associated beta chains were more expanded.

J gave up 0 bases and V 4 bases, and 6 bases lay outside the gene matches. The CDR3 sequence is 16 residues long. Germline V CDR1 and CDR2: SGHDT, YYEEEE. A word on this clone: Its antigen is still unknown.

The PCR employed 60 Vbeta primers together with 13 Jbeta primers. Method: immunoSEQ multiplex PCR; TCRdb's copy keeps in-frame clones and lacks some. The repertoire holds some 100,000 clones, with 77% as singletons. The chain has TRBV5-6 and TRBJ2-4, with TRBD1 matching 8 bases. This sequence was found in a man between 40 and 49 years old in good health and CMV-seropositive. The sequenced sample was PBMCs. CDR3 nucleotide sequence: TGTGCCAGCAGCCTGACAGGGGAGTTAGCCAAAAACATTCAGTACTTC. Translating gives CASSLTGELAKNIQYF.